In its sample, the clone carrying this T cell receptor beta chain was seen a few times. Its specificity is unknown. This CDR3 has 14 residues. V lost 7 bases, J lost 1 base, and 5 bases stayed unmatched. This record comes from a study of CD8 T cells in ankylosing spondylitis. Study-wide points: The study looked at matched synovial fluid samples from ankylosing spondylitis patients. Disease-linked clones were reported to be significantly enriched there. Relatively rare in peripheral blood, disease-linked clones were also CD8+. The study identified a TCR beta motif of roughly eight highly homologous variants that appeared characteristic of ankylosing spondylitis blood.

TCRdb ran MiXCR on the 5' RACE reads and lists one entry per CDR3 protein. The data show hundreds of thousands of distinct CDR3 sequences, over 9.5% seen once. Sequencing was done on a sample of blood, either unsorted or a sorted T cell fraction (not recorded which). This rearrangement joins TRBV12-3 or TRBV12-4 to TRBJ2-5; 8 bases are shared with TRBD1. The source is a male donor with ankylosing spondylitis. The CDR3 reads CASKMDRAQETQYF. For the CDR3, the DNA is TGTGCCAGCAAGATGGACAGGGCCCAAGAGACCCAGTACTTC.